A single sample gave rise to the 17 T cell receptor beta chains below, sequenced in a study of blood T cell repertoires in COVID-19. Using immunoSEQ multiplex PCR, the repertoire was profiled, and TCRdb retains in-frame clones only, with some absent. The sample holds about 170,000 clones; about 90% are singletons and the top ten take 9.5% to 13%. The sequenced sample was peripheral blood. The source is a woman in her fifties or sixties with COVID-19, enrolled during active disease.

This chain links TRBV5-4 with TRBJ1-1, with a tentative D call TRBD1 (5 bases). The germline gives CDR1 SGHNT, CDR2 YYREEE (reference sequence). The CDR3 runs 14 residues. V was trimmed by 4 bases and J by 5 bases, leaving 15 bases between them. This CDR3 reads CASSKIQGLTEAFF. The CDR3 nucleotides are TGTGCCAGCAGCAAAATCCAGGGATTGACTGAAGCTTTCTTT.

The CDR3 loop is CASSPPSDRSEQFF. The CDR3 bases are TGTGCCAGCTCACCACCCTCGGACAGGAGTGAGCAGTTCTTC. The chain has TRBV18 and TRBJ2-1; 7 bases align to TRBD1. Germline lookup yields CDR1 KGHSH and CDR2 LQKENI. The CDR3 has 14 residues. V gave up 0 bases and J gave up 9 bases; unmatched junction bases: 5. Supplemented by reference TRBV18 and TRBJ2-1, the full variable domain reads NAGVMQNPRHLVRRRGQEARLRCSPMKGHSHVYWYRQLPEEGLKFMVYLQKENIIDESGMPKERFSAEFPKEGPSILRIQQVVRGDSAAYFCASSPPSDRSEQFFGPGTRLTVL.

The chain combines TRBV5-1 with TRBJ1-1, with TRBD1 matching 7 bases. CDR1 and CDR2 from the germline V gene are SGHRS and YFSETQ. The CDR3 covers 15 residues. Trimming cost V 0 bases and J 1 base; bases outside gene matches: 3. CDR3 DNA sequence: TGCGCCAGCAGCTTGGGCGCAGGGGGGAACACTGAAGCTTTCTTT. The encoded protein is CASSLGAGGNTEAFF. Complete variable domain (other parts from reference TRBV5-1 and TRBJ1-1): KAGVTQTPRYLIKTRGQQVTLSCSPISGHRSVSWYQQTPGQGLQFLFEYFSETQRNKGNFPGRFSGRQFSNSRSEMNVSTLELGDSALYLCASSLGAGGNTEAFFGQGTRLTVV.

The CDR3 coding sequence is TGTGCCTGGAATGCGGGGGCAGCTTTCTTT. Encoded protein: CAWNAGAAFF. The chain uses TRBV30 and TRBJ1-1, with a possible D match to TRBD1 (6 bases). Looked up from germline, CDR1 is GTSNPN and CDR2 is SVGIG (reference sequence). The V end lost 4 bases, the J end lost 10 bases, and 10 bases lay between the germline ends. The CDR3 is 10 amino acids.

The chain recombines TRBV29-1 with TRBJ2-1, with TRBD1 matching 9 bases. CDR1 and CDR2 (germline): SQVTM, ANQGSEA. The V segment lost 7 bases and the J segment 5 bases; nucleotides outside the gene matches: 3. This CDR3 has 12 amino acids. The CDR3 reads CSAGQGNNEQFF. CDR3 DNA: TGCAGCGCGGGACAGGGTAACAATGAGCAGTTCTTC.

The chain joins TRBV20-1 to TRBJ2-7; 10 positions match TRBD2. Germline-derived CDR1 and CDR2 are DFQATT and SNEGSKA (reference sequence). J gave up 5 bases and V 3 bases, and 10 bases lay outside the gene matches. CDR3 length: 15 residues. This CDR3 is CSASPLAGVFHEQYF. Written as DNA, the CDR3 is TGCAGTGCTAGTCCTCTAGCGGGAGTATTCCACGAGCAGTACTTC.

This clone was seen a single time. This rearrangement joins TRBV9 to TRBJ1-3; D is ambiguous. The CDR3 covers 15 residues. The ends were cut back, 5 bases at V and 0 bases at J, with 12 bases in the middle. CDR1 is SGDLS, CDR2 YYNGEE, per germline. The CDR3 loop reads CASSDTAISGNTIYF. The CDR3 nucleotides are TGTGCCAGCAGTGACACAGCAATCTCTGGAAACACCATATATTTT.

This clone was recorded only once. This chain connects TRBV6-5 to TRBJ2-5; 12 nucleotides match TRBD2. The CDR3 extends over 15 amino acids. CDR1 and CDR2 (germline): MNHEY, SVGAGI. The trim removed 6 bases at V and 5 bases at J, leaving 7 bases unmatched. The CDR3 loop is CASRKTSGRMETQYF. Here the CDR3 DNA reads TGTGCCAGCAGGAAAACTAGCGGGAGGATGGAGACCCAGTACTTC.

The genes are TRBV7-2 and TRBJ2-7; 7 bases align to TRBD2. CDR1 is SGHTA and CDR2 is FQGNSA in the germline V gene. The CDR3 consists of 14 residues. J lost 3 bases, V lost 3 bases, and 5 bases had no gene match. The CDR3 DNA reads as TGTGCCAGCAGCTTTCAAGCGGGACTCTACGAGCAGTACTTC. Protein: CASSFQAGLYEQYF.

The V and J genes are TRBV7-3 and TRBJ2-7; 11 bases are a match to TRBD2. Germline CDR1 reads SGHTA; CDR2 reads FQGTGA. The junction had 21 bases not matched to a gene; V was cut back by 5 bases and J by 3 bases. The CDR3 extends over 20 amino acids. The CDR3 bases are TGTGCCAGCAGCAGTAAGCCTACGGGACTAGCGGAAACAGCTTACTACGAGCAGTACTTC. It codes for CASSSKPTGLAETAYYEQYF.

This clone was counted between two and nine times. The rearrangement links TRBV27 to TRBJ1-6; TRBD1 agrees at 8 bases. Germline V gene sequence: CDR1 MNHEY, CDR2 SMNVEV (reference sequence). The CDR3 loop spans 17 amino acids. Trimming took 5 bases from V and 8 from J; bases not matched to a gene: 14. CDR3: CASSRYRGNLSDSPLHF. The DNA for the CDR3 is TGTGCCAGCAGTAGATACAGGGGGAATTTGTCGGATTCACCCCTCCACTTT.

The rearrangement links TRBV4-2 to TRBJ2-3; 7 bases agree with TRBD2. V was pared by 1 base and J by 0 bases, with 10 bases of the junction left unmatched. This CDR3 contains 18 residues. The V gene's germline CDR1 is LGHNA and CDR2 YNFKEQ. For the CDR3, the DNA is TGTGCCAGCAGCCAAGTCGGGGGAGGGTCGTATAGCACAGATACGCAGTATTTT. This encodes CASSQVGGGSYSTDTQYF.

The V call is TRBV6-5, the J call TRBJ1-1; D might be TRBD1 (5 bases). Trimming removed 7 bases from V and 9 bases from J, with 18 bases in between. The CDR3 has 13 amino acids. CDR1 is MNHEY and CDR2 is SVGAGI in the germline V gene. CDR3 protein: CASKRGAISQAFF. The CDR3 nucleotides read TGTGCCAGCAAAAGGGGCGCGATATCTCAAGCTTTCTTT.

The J gene is TRBJ2-7, the V gene TRBV11-2; 7 nucleotides line up with TRBD1. J was trimmed by 0 bases and V by 1 base; bases with no gene match: 9. CDR3 length: 17 residues. CDR1 SGHAT and CDR2 FQNNGV come from the germline V gene. CDR3 region: CASSLVIGTVSSYEQYF. CDR3 DNA: TGTGCCAGCAGCTTAGTGATCGGGACAGTGAGCTCCTACGAGCAGTACTTC. The full variable domain, in which reference TRBV11-2 and TRBJ2-7 provide the parts outside the CDR3, is EAGVAQSPRYKIIEKRQSVAFWCNPISGHATLYWYQQILGQGPKLLIQFQNNGVVDDSQLPKDRFSAERLKGVDSTLKIQPAKLEDSAVYLCASSLVIGTVSSYEQYFGPGTRLTVT.

This rearrangement joins TRBV9 to TRBJ1-3, with D tentatively TRBD1 (5 bases). Between the trimmed V and J ends, which lost 1 base and 0 bases, there was a span of 11 bases. Germline-derived CDR1 and CDR2 are SGDLS and YYNGEE. This CDR3 comprises 16 residues. CDR3: CASSVLDTSSGNTIYF. As DNA, the CDR3 is TGTGCCAGCAGCGTATTGGACACAAGCTCTGGAAACACCATATATTTT.

CDR3 residues: CASSQAGNEQFF. The CDR3 bases are TGCGCCAGCAGCCAAGCAGGGAATGAGCAGTTCTTC. The J gene is TRBJ2-1, the V gene TRBV4-3, with D tentatively TRBD1 (5 bases). V gave up 1 base and J gave up 7 bases, with 5 bases separating them. This CDR3 has 12 residues. Looked up from germline, CDR1 is LGHNA and CDR2 is YSLEER.

The genes are TRBV21-1 and TRBJ2-3; the D call of TRBD2 is as the table states it, not checked on the DNA. TRBV21-1 has pseudogene status. This CDR3 contains 22 residues. CDR3 bases: TGTGCCAGCAGCAAACCTCAAAAGGGAACCCACTATGAGGGAGCCGACACAGATACGCAGTATTTT. Translated: CASSKPQKGTHYEGADTDTQYF.